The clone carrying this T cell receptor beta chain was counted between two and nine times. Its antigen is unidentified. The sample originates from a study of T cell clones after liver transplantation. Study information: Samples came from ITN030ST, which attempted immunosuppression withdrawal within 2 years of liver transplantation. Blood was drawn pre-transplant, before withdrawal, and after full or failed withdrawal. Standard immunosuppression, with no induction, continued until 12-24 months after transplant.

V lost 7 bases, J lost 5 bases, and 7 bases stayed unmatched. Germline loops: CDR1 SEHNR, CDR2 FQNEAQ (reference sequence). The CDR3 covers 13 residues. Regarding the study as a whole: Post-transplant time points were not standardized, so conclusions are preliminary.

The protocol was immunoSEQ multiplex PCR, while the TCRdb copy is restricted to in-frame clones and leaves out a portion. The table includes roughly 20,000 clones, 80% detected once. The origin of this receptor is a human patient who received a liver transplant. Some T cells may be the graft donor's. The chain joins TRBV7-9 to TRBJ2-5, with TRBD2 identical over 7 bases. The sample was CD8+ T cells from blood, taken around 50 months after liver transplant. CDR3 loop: CASTRLAPETQYF. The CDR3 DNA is TGTGCCAGCACCCGACTAGCTCCTGAGACCCAGTACTTC. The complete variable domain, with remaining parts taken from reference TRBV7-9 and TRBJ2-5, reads DTGVSQNPRHKITKRGQNVTFRCDPISEHNRLYWYRQTLGQGPEFLTYFQNEAQLEKSRLLSDRFSAERPKGSFSTLEIQRTEQGDSAMYLCASTRLAPETQYFGPGTRLLVL.